The rows below give T cell receptor beta chains drawn from one sample of a study of T cell responses to AZD1222 COVID-19 vaccine. TCRdb's copy holds only in-frame clones and misses some; the assay was immunoSEQ multiplex PCR. Here the sample spans under 150,000 clones, 85% to 90% being singletons. Sequencing used peripheral blood, obtained on day 0 of AZD1222 vaccination. Every receptor here comes from an adult in good health. The CDR3 runs from the conserved cysteine through the conserved F or W. D genes are given only for firm matches. Clone size is shown for a subset of rows, as once, few, many or a class of expanded clone.

CDR3 DNA,CDR3 protein,clone size,V gene,D gene,J gene
TGCGCCAGCAGTCAATCGTCGGGCCACGAGCAGTACTTC,CASSQSSGHEQYF,-,TRBV23-1,-,TRBJ2-7
TGTGCCAGCAGCGCGCAACCTACCCCGGGATCCTACGAGCAGTACTTC,CASSAQPTPGSYEQYF,once,TRBV9,-,TRBJ2-7
TGCGCCAGCAGCTTGTTAGGGGTAGATGAGCAGTTCTTC,CASSLLGVDEQFF,-,TRBV5-1,-,TRBJ2-1
TGTGCCAGCAGTAGTGTCAGAACCTTGAACACTGAAGCTTTCTTT,CASSSVRTLNTEAFF,-,TRBV6-2/TRBV6-3,-,TRBJ1-1
TGTGCCACCAGCAGAGGGGACAGACAGCTTGAAGCTTTCTTT,CATSRGDRQLEAFF,-,TRBV15,TRBD1,TRBJ1-1
TGTGCCAGTAGTACGAGCGGGGGGTTTTACAATGAGCAGTTCTTC,CASSTSGGFYNEQFF,-,TRBV19,TRBD2,TRBJ2-1
TGTGCCAGCAGTTTACTATCTTGGGAGGGAACCTACAATGAGCAGTTCTTC,CASSLLSWEGTYNEQFF,-,TRBV6-2/TRBV6-3,TRBD2,TRBJ2-1
TGTGCCAGCAGCCAATTAGCGGGGGGGCCCGAGGAGCTGTTTTTT,CASSQLAGGPEELFF,-,TRBV3-1/TRBV3-2,TRBD2,TRBJ2-2
TGTGCCAGCAGCCCCGGGACAGTTGGCTACACCTTC,CASSPGTVGYTF,-,TRBV5-6,TRBD1,TRBJ1-2
TGTGCCAGCAGCTTAGCGGGACCCACGCAGCAGTATTTT,CASSLAGPTQQYF,-,TRBV7-2,-,TRBJ2-3
TGTGCCAGCAGTTTATTTTATGATGTGTTGGGGACAACCATCTATGGCTACACCTTC,CASSLFYDVLGTTIYGYTF,once,TRBV27,-,TRBJ1-2
TGTGCCACCGGGCGGGGGGGGATAGATACGCAGTATTTT,CATGRGGIDTQYF,-,TRBV15,TRBD2,TRBJ2-3
TGCGCCAGCAGCTTGAGAGGTTTAGCCACAGATACGCAGTATTTT,CASSLRGLATDTQYF,-,TRBV5-1,-,TRBJ2-3
TGTGCCAGCAGCCTGCCTGGGGCCTGGGGTGGCTACACCTTC,CASSLPGAWGGYTF,-,TRBV7-2,-,TRBJ1-2
TGTGCCAGCAGCTTAGACAGGGGGACTCGTATCGGGAACACTGAAGCTTTCTTT,CASSLDRGTRIGNTEAFF,-,TRBV7-9,TRBD1,TRBJ1-1
TGTGCCAGCAGTACTGGGGACAGGGGGCGAGGGGAGCTGTTTTTT,CASSTGDRGRGELFF,-,TRBV6-5,TRBD1,TRBJ2-2
TGTGCCAGCAGCTTGGGACAGGGTGGCTACGAGCAGTACTTC,CASSLGQGGYEQYF,once,TRBV7-2,TRBD1,TRBJ2-7
TGTGCCAGCAGTTTAGCACAAAACACTGAAGCTTTCTTT,CASSLAQNTEAFF,-,TRBV12-3/TRBV12-4,-,TRBJ1-1
TGTGCCAGCAGCCCCGGACCCGCACGCTACACCTTC,CASSPGPARYTF,-,TRBV7-9,-,TRBJ1-2
TGTGCCAGCAGCTCACAGGAGCCGTATGGCTACACCTTC,CASSSQEPYGYTF,-,TRBV7-9,-,TRBJ1-2
TGCGCCAGCAGTTCCCCGGGACAGGACTACGAGCAGTACTTC,CASSSPGQDYEQYF,-,TRBV10-2,TRBD1,TRBJ2-7
TGTGCCAGCAGGATACGACAGGGCATCACATTTAACTATGGCTACACCTTC,CASRIRQGITFNYGYTF,-,TRBV5-8,TRBD1,TRBJ1-2
TGTGCCAGCAGCCAGGATCTTGAGGGGGAGCTGTTTTTT,CASSQDLEGELFF,-,TRBV3-1/TRBV3-2,-,TRBJ2-2
TGTGCCAGCAGTTTGGACGGTGTGAGGCATCAGCCCCAGCATTTT,CASSLDGVRHQPQHF,-,TRBV28,-,TRBJ1-5
TGCGCCAGCAGCCAAGATCGCGACAGGTACTATGGCTACACCTTC,CASSQDRDRYYGYTF,once,TRBV4-1,-,TRBJ1-2
TGTGCCAGTAGTATAGTTCAGTCCGGGGAGCTGTTTTTT,CASSIVQSGELFF,-,TRBV19,-,TRBJ2-2
TGTGCCAGTAGCCGCCTAACCGGAAACACCATATATTTT,CASSRLTGNTIYF,once,TRBV19,-,TRBJ1-3
TGTGCCAGCTCTACGTGGGGCACTGAAGCTTTCTTT,CASSTWGTEAFF,-,TRBV6-5,-,TRBJ1-1
TGTGCCAGCAGCGTTATAGCGGGGGACACAGATACGCAGTATTTT,CASSVIAGDTDTQYF,-,TRBV9,TRBD2,TRBJ2-3
TGTGCCAGCTCACCCAACAGGGACCAGAATGAAAAACTGTTTTTT,CASSPNRDQNEKLFF,-,TRBV18,-,TRBJ1-4
TGTGCCAGCAGCCGGGACAGGGGTTCAGATACGCAGTATTTT,CASSRDRGSDTQYF,-,TRBV7-9,TRBD1,TRBJ2-3
TGTGCCAGCAGTTTCCTGAGCAATCAGCCCCAGCATTTT,CASSFLSNQPQHF,-,TRBV12-3/TRBV12-4,-,TRBJ1-5
TGTGCCAGTAGTATCCTGACAGGCAGCTCCTACAATGAGCAGTTCTTC,CASSILTGSSYNEQFF,-,TRBV19,-,TRBJ2-1
TGTGCCAGTACTAAGATAGGGACAGGGAATTTGAGGGGCACTGAAGCTTTCTTT,CASTKIGTGNLRGTEAFF,-,TRBV19,TRBD1,TRBJ1-1
TGTGCCAGAAGCTTGGCCGCGAGGGCTAGCGGGGCCGAAGATACGCAGTATTTT,CARSLAARASGAEDTQYF,-,TRBV5-3,TRBD2,TRBJ2-3
TGTGCCAGCAGCTTAGGGAGCGGGGGAGGTGAGCAGTTCTTC,CASSLGSGGGEQFF,-,TRBV7-7,TRBD2,TRBJ2-1
TGCGCCAGCAGCTGGACAGGGACTAATGAAAAACTGTTTTTT,CASSWTGTNEKLFF,-,TRBV5-1,TRBD1,TRBJ1-4
TGTGCCAGCAGCTTAGACGAAGGACAGTACTACGAGCAGTACTTC,CASSLDEGQYYEQYF,once,TRBV11-2,-,TRBJ2-7
TGTGCCAGCAGCTTGGCTGGGACAGGGCGGCGGGGAGGGTTTGACTTC,CASSLAGTGRRGGFDF,-,TRBV7-8,TRBD1,TRBJ2-7
TGTGCCAGCAGCAGGGAAGTCGGCGAGCAGTACTTC,CASSREVGEQYF,-,TRBV9,-,TRBJ2-7
TGTGCCAGCAGCCAACATTCAACCTACGAGCAGTACTTC,CASSQHSTYEQYF,-,TRBV14,-,TRBJ2-7
TGTGCCAGCAGTCGACAGGGTTGGTCCACTAATGAAAAACTGTTTTTT,CASSRQGWSTNEKLFF,-,TRBV28,TRBD1,TRBJ1-4
TGTGCCAGCAGTTTTGAGGGAGTCACTGAAGCTTTCTTT,CASSFEGVTEAFF,-,TRBV12-3/TRBV12-4,-,TRBJ1-1
TGTGCCAGCAGCCCACTACAGGGGGTGACTGAAGCTTTCTTT,CASSPLQGVTEAFF,-,TRBV7-8,TRBD1,TRBJ1-1
TGTGCCAGCTCACCCCCGGGACAGGGTACCTACGAGCAGTACTTC,CASSPPGQGTYEQYF,-,TRBV18,TRBD1,TRBJ2-7
TGTGCCAGCAGAAAGGGACTAGCGGGGGTGGTCGGGGAGCTGTTTTTT,CASRKGLAGVVGELFF,-,TRBV7-2,TRBD2,TRBJ2-2
TGCGCCAGCAGCTTGGGGGATAGCGGGGGGACCCTTGCCTACGAGCAGTACTTC,CASSLGDSGGTLAYEQYF,-,TRBV5-1,TRBD2,TRBJ2-7
TGTGCCAGCAGCCAGGGACAGGGCCGGGAAAAACTGTTTTTT,CASSQGQGREKLFF,-,TRBV7-2,TRBD1,TRBJ1-4
TGTGCCAGCAGTTACTCGGGGCGCGGCGAGCAGTACTTC,CASSYSGRGEQYF,-,TRBV6-2/TRBV6-3,-,TRBJ2-7
TGTGCCAGTAGTCCACCGGGACCTCCCTACGAGCAGTACTTC,CASSPPGPPYEQYF,-,TRBV19,-,TRBJ2-7
TGTGCCAGCAGCCAAGATTCGCGGAGGGGGGGCCTTGGTGCTGCAGAGACCCAGTACTTC,CASSQDSRRGGLGAAETQYF,-,TRBV3-1/TRBV3-2,-,TRBJ2-5
TGTGCCAGCAGTCTCCGAATAGATGGCTACACCTTC,CASSLRIDGYTF,-,TRBV12-3/TRBV12-4,-,TRBJ1-2
TGTGCCAGCAGCTTAAGCATGGACAGCTTATGGAACACTGAAGCTTTCTTT,CASSLSMDSLWNTEAFF,few,TRBV7-9,-,TRBJ1-1